This T cell receptor beta chain was captured by sequencing in a study of T cells in Graves' hyperthyroidism and ophthalmopathy. There are a few counts of this clonotype. The TCR beta CDR3 regions underwent amplification using RNA transcripts as the source. Using the HTBI primer set, a first-round RT-PCR was run on the TCR CDR3. One entry per CDR3 protein, called by TCRdb with MiXCR from the multiplex PCR reads. Of about 700,000 distinct CDR3 sequences listed, 12% to 15% were seen once; the top ten hold roughly 10%. Thyroid ultrasound, orbital computed tomography, clinical symptoms, and serum thyroxine and TRAb underpinned diagnoses. Germline values: CDR1 ENHRY, CDR2 SYGVKD. V shed 8 bases and J shed 4 bases, with 17 bases lying between them. CDR3 size: 15 residues.

The source is a woman aged 18-35 years with Graves' hyperthyroidism. Sequencing used blood. The rearrangement uses TRBV10-3 and TRBJ2-2; D could derive from TRBD1 or TRBD2 (6 bases each). The CDR3 DNA is TGTGCCATCGCTCCGGGGGCGTTGGGCACCGGGGAGCTGTTTTTT. Residues: CAIAPGALGTGELFF.